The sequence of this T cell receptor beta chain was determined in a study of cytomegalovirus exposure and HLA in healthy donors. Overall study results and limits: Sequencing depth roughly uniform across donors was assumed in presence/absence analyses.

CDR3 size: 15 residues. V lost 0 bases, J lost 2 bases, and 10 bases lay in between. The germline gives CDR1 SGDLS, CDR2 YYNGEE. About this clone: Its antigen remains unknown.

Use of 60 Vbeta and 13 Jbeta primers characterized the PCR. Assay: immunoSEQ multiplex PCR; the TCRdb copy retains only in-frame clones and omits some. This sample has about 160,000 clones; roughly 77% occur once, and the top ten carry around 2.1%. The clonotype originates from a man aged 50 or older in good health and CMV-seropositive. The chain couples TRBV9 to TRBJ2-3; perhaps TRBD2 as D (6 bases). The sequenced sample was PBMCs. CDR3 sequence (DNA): TGTGCCAGCAGCGTAGCCGCGGGGCCCACAGATACGCAGTATTTT. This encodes CASSVAAGPTDTQYF.